Listed below are T cell receptor beta chains from one sample, sequenced in a study of CD8 T cells in Susac syndrome. From the immunoSEQ multiplex PCR reads, TCRdb called clonotypes with MiXCR, one entry per CDR3 protein. The sample carries over 150,000 distinct CDR3 sequences, roughly 95% recorded once. Sample: CD4+ T cells from PBMCs. The receptors come from a human donor with Susac syndrome. The CDR3 runs from the conserved cysteine through the conserved F or W. D genes are given only for firm matches. Clone size is shown for a subset of rows, as once, few, many or a class of expanded clone.

CDR3nt	CDR3aa	abundance	v_gene	j_gene	d_gene
TGCGCCAGCAGCCAAGGGTCCGGTGTGAACACTGAAGCTTTCTTT	CASSQGSGVNTEAFF	.	TRBV4-3	TRBJ1-1	.
TGCAGTGCTACCCCCCCAGGGGCGGAGACCCAGTACTTC	CSATPPGAETQYF	.	TRBV20-1	TRBJ2-5	.
TGCAGCGCGAAGGGGTTAGGACCCTCCTACGAGCAGTACTTC	CSAKGLGPSYEQYF	.	TRBV29-1	TRBJ2-7	.
TGCAGTGCTGGGGAGGGAGGGCAGCCCCAGCATTTT	CSAGEGGQPQHF	.	TRBV20-1	TRBJ1-5	.
TGCAGCGTCGCCCCCACAGGGACAGATACGCAGTATTTT	CSVAPTGTDTQYF	.	TRBV29-1	TRBJ2-3	.
TGTGCCAGCTCTGGCAGGGGGCGGCACGAGCAGTACTTC	CASSGRGRHEQYF	.	TRBV6-5	TRBJ2-7	TRBD1
TGCGCCAGCAGCACACAGGCGGATCAGCCCCAGCATTTT	CASSTQADQPQHF	.	TRBV10-2	TRBJ1-5	.
TGTGCCAGCAGCCCATCGGGGAGCACTGAAGCTTTCTTT	CASSPSGSTEAFF	.	TRBV28	TRBJ1-1	.
TGTGCCAGCAGCCCGAGGACGTCACGGGCTGAAGCTTTCTTT	CASSPRTSRAEAFF	.	TRBV9	TRBJ1-1	.
TGTGCCAGCAGCTTGGTGTACACCGGGGAGCTGTTTTTT	CASSLVYTGELFF	.	TRBV5-6	TRBJ2-2	.
TGTGCCAGCAGTATTTACAGGGGGAACACTGAAGCTTTCTTT	CASSIYRGNTEAFF	.	TRBV2	TRBJ1-1	TRBD1
TGTGCCAGCAGTACAACGAGGGGGCGTTATCTAGCTTTCTTT	CASSTTRGRYLAFF	.	TRBV12-3/TRBV12-4	TRBJ1-1	TRBD1
TGTGCCAGCAGCTTCAGGGGTAGCACTGAAGCTTTCTTT	CASSFRGSTEAFF	.	TRBV5-6	TRBJ1-1	.
TGCAGCGTTGTCGGATCCGGGGGCACTGAAGCTTTTTTT	CSVVGSGGTEAFF	.	TRBV29-1	TRBJ1-1	.
TGTGCCGCTCGGGGCATCACTGAAGCTTTCTTT	CAARGITEAFF	.	TRBV6-6	TRBJ1-1	.
TGCGCCAGCAGTCAATCAAAAGCTACTCAAGAGACCCAGTACTTC	CASSQSKATQETQYF	.	TRBV23-1	TRBJ2-5	.
TGTGCCAGCAGTTGGACAGGGAGGGGAGAGACCCAGTACTTC	CASSWTGRGETQYF	.	TRBV6-5	TRBJ2-5	.
TGTGCCACCAGCCTGACTAAGGCGACAGGGAGTAGCACAGATACGCAGTATTTT	CATSLTKATGSSTDTQYF	.	TRBV15	TRBJ2-3	TRBD1
TGCAGCGTTGGCCTCCTAGCGGGCGGGCCAGATACGCAGTATTTT	CSVGLLAGGPDTQYF	.	TRBV29-1	TRBJ2-3	TRBD2
TGTGCCAGTCGAACGGACAGGGGGCTGGACGAGCAGTACTTC	CASRTDRGLDEQYF	.	TRBV2	TRBJ2-7	TRBD1
TGCAGTGCTCCCACAGGGAGGGGCACTGAAGCTTTCTTT	CSAPTGRGTEAFF	once	TRBV20-1	TRBJ1-1	.
TGCAGCGTCACGGGGCCGAGCACAGATACGCAGTATTTT	CSVTGPSTDTQYF	.	TRBV29-1	TRBJ2-3	.
TGTGCCAGCAGCCAGAATTACAATGAGCAGTTCTTC	CASSQNYNEQFF	.	TRBV2	TRBJ2-1	.
TGTGCCAGCAGCCAAGCGGGGGGGTCGGGACAGCCCCAGCATTTT	CASSQAGGSGQPQHF	.	TRBV3-1	TRBJ1-5	.
TGCGCCAGCAGCAAGGGACACAAGAACACTGAAGCTTTCTTT	CASSKGHKNTEAFF	.	TRBV5-1	TRBJ1-1	.
TGCAGCGCGAGGTCGCTAGCGGGAGGTACGGGGGAGCAGTTCTTC	CSARSLAGGTGEQFF	.	TRBV29-1	TRBJ2-1	TRBD2
TGTGCCAGCAGCGTAGCGGTTTCGTTCACCGGGGAGCTGTTTTTT	CASSVAVSFTGELFF	.	TRBV9	TRBJ2-2	.
TGTGCCAGCAGCGGGAATGCTGGGGGAGAGACCCAGTACTTC	CASSGNAGGETQYF	.	TRBV11-1	TRBJ2-5	.
TGTGCCAGCAGAAAGGAGGGAGGGAATGAGCAGTTCTTC	CASRKEGGNEQFF	.	TRBV12-3/TRBV12-4	TRBJ2-1	TRBD2
TGTGCCAGCAGCCAAAAGGCTAACTATGGCTACACCTTC	CASSQKANYGYTF	.	TRBV14	TRBJ1-2	.
TGTGCCAGTAGTGAAATCGGGACTAGCGGGCAAGAGACCCAGTACTTC	CASSEIGTSGQETQYF	once	TRBV19	TRBJ2-5	TRBD2
TGTGCCAGCGCCTATAGGGAGGGCCTAGCGTCCTACAATGAGCAGTTCTTC	CASAYREGLASYNEQFF	.	TRBV7-2	TRBJ2-1	TRBD2
TGTGCCTGGAGTCCTGATAGTACTAACTATGGCTACACCTTC	CAWSPDSTNYGYTF	.	TRBV30	TRBJ1-2	.
TGTGCCAGCAGCAAAGGGGGGAACTACGAGCAGTACTTC	CASSKGGNYEQYF	.	TRBV28	TRBJ2-7	.
TGTGCCAGCAGCCACTCGGGGAGAGGCTATGGCTACACCTTC	CASSHSGRGYGYTF	.	TRBV3-1	TRBJ1-2	.
TGTGCCAGCAGCCCGAAGGGAGCCTCCTCTGGAAACACCATATATTTT	CASSPKGASSGNTIYF	.	TRBV5-4	TRBJ1-3	.
TGTGCCAGCAGCGGGGATAACAATGAGCAGTTCTTC	CASSGDNNEQFF	.	TRBV9	TRBJ2-1	.
TGTGCCAGTTCGAGGGATTCACCCCTCCACTTT	CASSRDSPLHF	.	TRBV6-2/TRBV6-3	TRBJ1-6	.
TGTGCCAGAGAAGAGGACAGCCAAGAGACCCAGTACTTC	CAREEDSQETQYF	.	TRBV6-4	TRBJ2-5	.
TGCAGTGCTAACCCAGGGGGCCCCAATCAGCCCCAGCATTTT	CSANPGGPNQPQHF	.	TRBV20-1	TRBJ1-5	TRBD1
TGTGCCAGCAGGACGGACTCGACTAGCGGAGAGCAGTTCTTC	CASRTDSTSGEQFF	.	TRBV12-3/TRBV12-4	TRBJ2-1	TRBD2
TGCGCCAGCAGCCCAAGAGCCACAGGGTTGAACACTGAAGCTTTCTTT	CASSPRATGLNTEAFF	few	TRBV4-3	TRBJ1-1	.